A single sample gave rise to the 17 T cell receptor beta chains below, sequenced in a study of T-cell reconstitution after alpha-beta-depleted transplantation in children. It was with unique molecular identifiers that the TCRbeta library was prepared. MiXCR, applied by TCRdb to the PCR reads, yields one record per CDR3 protein. The table includes around 800,000 distinct CDR3 sequences, roughly 15% detected once. This specimen consisted of PBMCs, mostly from graft donor cells, obtained 360 days after TCRalphabeta/CD19-depleted stem cell transplant. The receptors stem from a male patient aged 10-17 years who had a stem cell transplant for acute lymphoblastic leukemia, so the T cells may come from the graft donor.

This clonotype was counted only a few times. V gene TRBV9 combines with J gene TRBJ2-1; the D gene could be TRBD1 or TRBD2 (5 bases each). The CDR3 covers 15 residues. Germline loops: CDR1 SGDLS, CDR2 YYNGEE. The V end was cut by 0 bases, the J end by 4 bases, with 11 bases between. This CDR3 reads CASSVAPGPYNEQFF. DNA of the CDR3: TGTGCCAGCAGCGTAGCCCCGGGACCTTACAATGAGCAGTTCTTC.

Only a few counts were recorded for this clonotype. The rearrangement uses TRBV4-1 and TRBJ2-7; the D gene is possibly TRBD2 (6 bases). The CDR3 is made up of 14 amino acids. Trimming left V 4 bases short and J 3 bases short, with 13 bases between. Germline loops: CDR1 MGHRA, CDR2 YSYEKL. DNA for the CDR3: TGCGCCAGCAGCCGCACCGCCGGGGGCTACGAGCAGTACTTC. Translating gives CASSRTAGGYEQYF.

This clonotype was observed a handful of times. The genes are TRBV4-1 and TRBJ2-7; 7 positions agree with TRBD2. Germline V lookup: CDR1 MGHRA, CDR2 YSYEKL. This CDR3 is built from 15 residues. The V and J ends lost 3 bases and 0 bases, in that order; junction bases with no gene match: 5. CDR3 sequence: CASSHSSGYSYEQYF. Written as DNA, the CDR3 is TGCGCCAGCAGCCATTCTAGCGGTTACTCCTACGAGCAGTACTTC.

The J gene is TRBJ2-3, the V gene TRBV5-1, with 7 bases lining up with TRBD1. The V and J ends lost 4 bases and 0 bases, in that order; junction bases with no gene match: 5. Germline V gene lookup returns CDR1 SGHRS and CDR2 YFSETQ. The CDR3 contains 15 residues. The CDR3 loop reads CASSPWDRSTDTQYF. The DNA for the CDR3 is TGCGCCAGCAGCCCCTGGGACAGAAGCACAGATACGCAGTATTTT.

The chain employs TRBV10-3 and TRBJ2-7; a possible D gene is TRBD1 (5 bases). The ends were cut back, 10 bases at V and 2 bases at J, with 18 bases in the middle. This CDR3 is 14 amino acids long. Germline lookup yields CDR1 ENHRY and CDR2 SYGVKD. CDR3 DNA sequence: TGTGCCACATCAGGGCGAACAGCAACCTACGAGCAGTACTTC. Residues: CATSGRTATYEQYF.

This chain uses TRBV3-1 with TRBJ2-2, with a tentative D call TRBD2 (6 bases). V lost 0 bases, J lost 1 base, and 12 bases lay in between. The germline CDR1 and CDR2 sequences are LGHDT and YNNKEL (reference sequence). The CDR3 contains 17 residues. In nucleotides, the CDR3 is TGTGCCAGCAGCCAAGATGGGCGGGAACTGAACACCGGGGAGCTGTTTTTT. Translated: CASSQDGRELNTGELFF.

This clonotype was picked up a small number of times. The V call is TRBV6-5, the J call TRBJ2-7, with no clear D. Germline lookup yields CDR1 MNHEY and CDR2 SVGAGI. This CDR3 is built from 14 residues. V lost 2 bases and J 2 bases, leaving 10 bases between the germline ends. CDR3 region: CASSYEGSAYEQYF. The CDR3 DNA follows: TGTGCCAGCAGTTACGAAGGTTCGGCCTACGAGCAGTACTTC.

Of note for this clonotype: A much larger clone is a single base away; this may be a read error. The gene calls are TRBV5-1 and TRBJ2-1; 9 bases match TRBD1. There are 13 residues in the CDR3. In germline, CDR1 is SGHRS, CDR2 YFSETQ. CDR3 DNA: TGCTCCAGCAGCAGACAGGGGGGCAATGAGCAGTTCTTC. This codes for CSSSRQGGNEQFF.

This clonotype was detected a few times. The CDR3 here is CASSEETYEQYF. For the CDR3, the DNA is TGCGCCAGCAGTGAAGAAACCTACGAGCAGTACTTC. The rearrangement uses TRBV10-2 and TRBJ2-7; D is uncertain. Trimming shortened V by 3 bases and J by 2 bases, and 5 bases separated the two germline ends. The germline V gene encodes CDR1 WSHSY and CDR2 SAAADI. This CDR3 has 12 residues.

The chain recombines TRBV2 with TRBJ2-5, with D possibly being TRBD2 (5 bases). V was shortened by 2 bases and J by 2 bases, with 12 bases between the two germline ends. The CDR3 extends over 15 amino acids. Germline CDR1 reads SNHLY; CDR2 reads FYNNEI. CDR3 sequence (DNA): TGTGCCAGCAGTGAAAAGAGGGCCCTTCAAGAGACCCAGTACTTC. Encoded protein: CASSEKRALQETQYF.

A few counts support this clonotype. V is TRBV2 and J is TRBJ2-7, with D perhaps TRBD2 (6 bases). Trimming removed 5 bases at V and 5 bases at J, with 13 bases between. The CDR3 has 13 residues. Germline CDR1 SNHLY, CDR2 FYNNEI. The CDR3 nucleotides are TGTGCCAGCAGTTTCGCGGGAAGAAACGAGCAGTACTTC. Encoded protein: CASSFAGRNEQYF.

In this sample, this clonotype turned up a few times. The V call is TRBV10-3, the J call TRBJ2-5; D tentatively fits TRBD1 or TRBD2 (6 bases each). In germline, CDR1 is ENHRY, CDR2 SYGVKD. The CDR3 is 13 amino acids. V lost 5 bases and J 5 bases, leaving 12 bases between the germline ends. This CDR3 is CAISSGAGETQYF. As DNA, the CDR3 is TGTGCCATCAGTTCGGGGGCGGGTGAGACCCAGTACTTC.

The chain joins TRBV5-1 to TRBJ2-1, with D possibly matching TRBD1 (6 bases). The CDR3 totals 15 residues. Per the germline V gene, CDR1 is SGHRS and CDR2 is YFSETQ. The V end was cut by 2 bases, the J end by 0 bases, with 9 bases between. The CDR3, as DNA: TGCGCCAGCAGCTTTACAGGGTACTCCTACAATGAGCAGTTCTTC. Translating it yields CASSFTGYSYNEQFF.

The rearrangement joins TRBV11-2 to TRBJ2-2; 9 nucleotides match TRBD2. CDR3 length equals 18 residues. Per the germline V gene, CDR1 is SGHAT and CDR2 is FQNNGV. Trimming took 1 base from V and 2 from J; bases not matched to a gene: 8. CDR3 coding DNA: TGTGCCAGCAGCTTAGTCTTCCTAGCGGGATTAAACACCGGGGAGCTGTTTTTT. Its protein product is CASSLVFLAGLNTGELFF.

This clonotype occurred many times. This chain joins TRBV7-9 and TRBJ2-1; unclear D gene. The V gene lost 5 bases and the J gene lost 4 bases, with 15 bases spanning the gap. Germline lookup yields CDR1 SEHNR and CDR2 FQNEAQ (reference sequence). This CDR3 has 15 amino acids. The CDR3 sequence: CASSHRQLEYNEQFF. CDR3 nucleotide sequence: TGTGCCAGCAGCCACCGGCAACTGGAGTACAATGAGCAGTTCTTC. The variable domain in full, completed from reference TRBV7-9 and TRBJ2-1, reads DTGVSQNPRHKITKRGQNVTFRCDPISEHNRLYWYRQTLGQGPEFLTYFQNEAQLEKSRLLSDRFSAERPKGSFSTLEIQRTEQGDSAMYLCASSHRQLEYNEQFFGPGTRLTVL.

This chain links TRBV5-6 with TRBJ2-7; tentatively, D is TRBD1 (6 bases). The V gene lost 4 bases and the J gene lost 2 bases, with 16 bases spanning the gap. The CDR3 runs to 15 residues. The germline V gene encodes CDR1 SGHDT and CDR2 YYEEEE. The chain's CDR3 is CASSTLGAATYEQYF. In DNA form, the CDR3 reads TGTGCCAGCAGCACACTGGGGGCAGCCACCTACGAGCAGTACTTC.

This clonotype was seen at least ten times. The chain carries TRBV10-3 and TRBJ2-4; D is undetermined. V was cut by 0 bases and J by 1 base, with 7 bases left in between. Per germline, CDR1 ENHRY and CDR2 SYGVKD. This CDR3 region has 15 residues. CDR3 bases: TGTGCCATCAGTGAGTCACCGAGGGCCAAAAACATTCAGTACTTC. Amino acids: CAISESPRAKNIQYF.